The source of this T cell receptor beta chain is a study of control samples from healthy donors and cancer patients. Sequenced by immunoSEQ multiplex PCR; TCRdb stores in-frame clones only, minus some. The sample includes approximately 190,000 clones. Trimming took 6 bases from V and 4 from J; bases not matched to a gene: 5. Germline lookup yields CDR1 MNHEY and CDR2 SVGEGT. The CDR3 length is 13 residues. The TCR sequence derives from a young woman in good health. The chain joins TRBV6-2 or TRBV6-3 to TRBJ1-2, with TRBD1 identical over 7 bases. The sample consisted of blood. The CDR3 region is CASSPDRSYGYTF. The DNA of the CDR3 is TGTGCCAGCAGCCCGGACAGGAGCTATGGCTACACCTTC.